The T cell receptor beta chain under discussion was sequenced for a study of T cell changes during pregnancy in multiple sclerosis. Measured with immunoSEQ multiplex PCR; TCRdb has only the in-frame clones, and not every one. This table has roughly 45,000 clones, more than 85% appearing once. V lost 1 base, J lost 10 bases, and 5 bases lay in between. The CDR3 consists of 11 residues. Per germline, CDR1 MGHRA and CDR2 YSYEKL. Specimen: CD8+ T cells from peripheral blood mononuclear cells, collected in the first trimester of pregnancy. The chain employs TRBV4-1 and TRBJ2-1; D gene ambiguous. This TCR was sampled from a female donor with multiple sclerosis, enrolled in a pregnancy study. The CDR3 sequence: CASSQGAEQFF. CDR3 DNA sequence: TGCGCCAGCAGCCAAGGGGCGGAGCAGTTCTTC.